Listed below are T cell receptor beta chains from one sample, sequenced in a study of shared clonotypes between healthy human individuals. Data came from immunoSEQ multiplex PCR; TCRdb stores just in-frame clones and leaves some out. The sample consists of over a million clones, approximately 80% of them appearing once. Input material: memory CD4+ T cells from PBMCs. The receptors were sampled from a man in his late teens or twenties in good health. Some clones in this sample may be carry-over from other donors' samples. Both conserved end residues are part of each CDR3. Fields, in order: clone size, V gene, J gene, D gene, CDR3 protein, CDR3 DNA. A D gene is named only where the DNA matches it firmly. Size is stated for part of the rows, as once, few or many counts, or as a class when the clone is expanded.

>NA|TRBV6-1|TRBJ2-3|NA
CASSAGVRDTQYF
TGTGCCAGCAGTGCTGGAGTGAGGGATACGCAGTATTTT
>once|TRBV4-1|TRBJ2-7|NA
CASSQDFGGSYEQYF
TGCGCCAGCAGCCAAGATTTCGGGGGCTCCTACGAGCAGTACTTC
>NA|TRBV9|TRBJ2-1|TRBD2
CASSEASGGISSYNEQFF
TGTGCCAGCAGCGAGGCGAGCGGGGGAATCAGCTCCTACAATGAGCAGTTCTTC
>NA|TRBV9|TRBJ2-1|NA
CASSANGQTAYNEQFF
TGTGCCAGCAGCGCGAACGGACAGACGGCCTACAATGAGCAGTTCTTC
>NA|TRBV4-2|TRBJ2-3|NA
CASSQGVGTDTQYF
TGTGCCAGCAGCCAAGGCGTAGGCACAGATACGCAGTATTTT
>few|TRBV11-1|TRBJ2-7|NA
CASSFVASYEQYF
TGTGCCAGCAGCTTCGTGGCTAGCTACGAGCAGTACTTC
>few|TRBV29-1|TRBJ2-3|NA
CSVDFTYTDTQYF
TGCAGCGTCGACTTCACCTACACAGATACGCAGTATTTT
>NA|TRBV5-1|TRBJ2-7|TRBD1
CASSGTGGSYEQYF
TGCGCCAGCAGCGGGACAGGGGGCTCCTACGAGCAGTACTTC
>few|TRBV6-6|TRBJ1-5|NA
CASSFGGDQPQHF
TGTGCCAGCAGTTTCGGGGGGGACCAGCCCCAGCATTTT
>NA|TRBV7-9|TRBJ2-7|TRBD2
CASSSPPGTSGRAVYEQYF
TGTGCCAGCAGCTCTCCCCCCGGGACTAGCGGGAGGGCCGTATACGAGCAGTACTTC
>few|TRBV5-8|TRBJ2-3|NA
CASSIFSTDTQYF
TGTGCCAGCAGCATATTTAGCACAGATACGCAGTATTTT
>NA|TRBV11-2|TRBJ1-1|NA
CASSYPRGTEAFF
TGTGCCAGCAGCTATCCCAGGGGCACTGAAGCTTTCTTT